This T cell receptor beta chain derives from a study of blood T cell repertoires in COVID-19. At the level of the study: COVID-19 samples collected from the United States, Italy and Spain covered acute and convalescent phases. T cells, B-cell-depleted T cells, or PBMCs provided the cDNA or gDNA that served as material.

Per the authors' pipeline: Cell counts per sample came from amplifying reference gene primers. The data were produced by immunoSEQ multiplex PCR, yet TCRdb's version contains in-frame clones alone and is incomplete. V, J and clone size were drawn from that table, and D and trimming were deduced from the DNA. In the table there are 210,000 or so clones, nearly 90% of which are singletons. There are 18 residues in the CDR3. CDR1 and CDR2 from the germline V gene are MDHEN and SYDVKM. V lost 4 bases to trimming and J lost 5 bases; unmatched junction nucleotides: 16. This receptor was identified in a woman in her thirties or forties who had recovered from COVID-19. The sequenced sample was peripheral blood. The chain has TRBV28 and TRBJ2-7; 11 bases fit TRBD2. The chain's CDR3 is CASSSYPPTSGSIHEQYF. The CDR3 bases are TGTGCCAGCAGTTCCTACCCCCCAACTAGCGGGAGTATCCACGAGCAGTACTTC.